These T cell receptor beta chains were read from a single sample in a study of blood T cell repertoires in COVID-19. Profiled with immunoSEQ multiplex PCR; TCRdb holds only in-frame clones, not every one. Of about 170,000 clones in the sample, 85% to 90% are singletons; the top ten hold 5.5% to 7%. Sequenced sample: peripheral blood. These receptors were collected from a man in his fifties with active or convalescent COVID-19. CDR3s include the opening cysteine and the closing phenylalanine or tryptophan. A D gene is named only where the DNA matches it firmly.

v_gene	j_gene	d_gene	CDR3nt	CDR3aa
TRBV3-1/TRBV3-2	TRBJ2-2	TRBD2	TGTGCCAGCAGCCCGACTAGCGGGAGGAACACCGGGGAGCTGTTTTTT	CASSPTSGRNTGELFF
TRBV11-1	TRBJ2-6	.	TGTGCCAGCAGCTTACGGGGGAGCTCTGGGGCCAACGTCCTGACTTTC	CASSLRGSSGANVLTF
TRBV2	TRBJ1-1	TRBD1	TGTGCCAGCAGTGTAGGGACAGGCTTTAACACTGAAGCTTTCTTT	CASSVGTGFNTEAFF
TRBV29-1	TRBJ1-3	.	TGCAGCGCCCGAAGGGACATTGGAAACACCATATATTTT	CSARRDIGNTIYF
TRBV6-5	TRBJ1-1	.	TGTGCCAGCAGTTCCTTGCGGCAGTCGGCTGCCACTGAAGCTTTCTTT	CASSSLRQSAATEAFF
TRBV19	TRBJ2-1	TRBD2	TGTGCCAGTAGTATAGGGGGGGGAATCGGCAATGAGCAGTTCTTC	CASSIGGGIGNEQFF
TRBV29-1	TRBJ2-7	TRBD2	TGCAGCTTCCGGGAGGGACCCTACGAGCAGTACTTC	CSFREGPYEQYF
TRBV7-2	TRBJ1-6	TRBD1	TGTGCCAGCAGCAGGGGGCAACAGAATTCACCCCTCCACTTT	CASSRGQQNSPLHF
TRBV12-3/TRBV12-4	TRBJ2-1	.	TGTGCCAGCAGTTCGAGATACAATGAGCAGTTCTTC	CASSSRYNEQFF
TRBV7-9	TRBJ2-5	TRBD2	TGTGCCAGCAGCTTAGGGGGGACTAGCGGTGGGCAGGAGACCCAGTACTTC	CASSLGGTSGGQETQYF
TRBV27	TRBJ2-2	.	TGTGCCAGCAGCGTGTTGTACACCGGGGAGCTGTTTTTT	CASSVLYTGELFF
TRBV27	TRBJ1-3	TRBD1	TGTGCCAGCAGGAAAAAATTGACAGGGGGCTTTGGAAACACCATATATTTT	CASRKKLTGGFGNTIYF
TRBV7-2	TRBJ1-5	.	TGTGCCAGCAGCTCCAGTTTACGTCAGCCCCAGCATTTT	CASSSSLRQPQHF
TRBV5-4	TRBJ2-5	TRBD2	TGTGCCAGCAGCTTGTCTAGCGGGGGTCAGGAGACCCAGTACTTC	CASSLSSGGQETQYF
TRBV11-2	TRBJ2-7	TRBD1	TGTGCCAGCGGACAGGGGACAGTCGAGTACGAGCAGTACTTC	CASGQGTVEYEQYF
TRBV7-9	TRBJ1-1	.	TGTGCCAGCAGCTTTAGCAGAGCTGAAGCTTTCTTT	CASSFSRAEAFF
TRBV27	TRBJ1-1	.	TGTGCCAGCAGTTTTGGCAGGTTAAACACTGAAGCTTTCTTT	CASSFGRLNTEAFF